Each of the 29 T cell receptor beta chains below was sequenced from the same sample in a study of human T cells and chemical hapten exposure. A single record per CDR3 protein comes from TCRdb applying MiXCR to the RACE reads. The sample includes tens of thousands of distinct CDR3 sequences, 10% to 13% of them seen just once. Time point in this sample: patch test 2, 6 weeks after DPC sensitization. Treatment denoted: therapeutic diphenylcyclopropenone sensitization with weekly scalp DPC. Sample: whole blood, taken in connection with sensitization to the hapten diphenylcyclopropenone (DPC). The receptors shown here come from a woman between 45 and 65 years old with alopecia areata. Some clones in this sample may be carry-over from other donors' samples.

This clonotype was observed many times. This chain links TRBV18 with TRBJ2-6; perhaps TRBD1 as D (6 bases). Trimming removed 6 bases at V and 1 base at J, with 19 bases between. The CDR3 sequence is 18 residues long. The germline gives CDR1 KGHSH, CDR2 LQKENI. CDR3 region: CASSWMDNTGSGANVLTF. The CDR3 DNA sequence: TGTGCCAGCTCCTGGATGGATAACACAGGGTCTGGGGCCAACGTCCTGACTTTC.

In its sample, this clonotype was seen many times. The chain has TRBV2 and TRBJ2-2, with 8 positions matching TRBD2. J was trimmed by 3 bases and V by 6 bases; bases with no gene match: 12. This CDR3 is 17 amino acids long. In germline, CDR1 is SNHLY, CDR2 FYNNEI. CDR3 bases: TGTGCCAGCAGCGGTGGGATCGGGAGGGCCCACACCGGGGAGCTGTTTTTT. Amino acid sequence: CASSGGIGRAHTGELFF.

This clonotype turned up a few times. This chain connects TRBV11-2 to TRBJ2-3, with D unresolved. V was pared by 5 bases and J by 0 bases, with 6 bases between. There are 13 residues in the CDR3. The germline V gene has CDR1 SGHAT and CDR2 FQNNGV. CDR3 sequence reads: CASSRPSTDTQYF. In DNA, the CDR3 is TGTGCCAGCAGCCGCCCCAGCACAGATACGCAGTATTTT. The variable domain in full, completed from reference TRBV11-2 and TRBJ2-3, reads EAGVAQSPRYKIIEKRQSVAFWCNPISGHATLYWYQQILGQGPKLLIQFQNNGVVDDSQLPKDRFSAERLKGVDSTLKIQPAKLEDSAVYLCASSRPSTDTQYFGPGTRLTVL.

This clonotype was detected many times. The J gene is TRBJ2-4, the V gene TRBV12-3 or TRBV12-4; either TRBD1 or TRBD2 may supply D (6 bases each). The CDR3 sequence is 14 residues long. V was clipped by 3 bases and J by 6 bases, with 12 bases between them. The CDR3 is CASSFAGGGNIQYF. The CDR3 DNA sequence: TGTGCCAGCAGTTTCGCAGGAGGGGGAAACATTCAGTACTTC.

This clonotype has ten or more counts. V usage is TRBV6-1 and J usage is TRBJ1-4; weak D call: TRBD1 (6 bases). Germline-derived CDR1 and CDR2 are MNHNS and SASEGT. Trimming took 7 bases from V and 6 from J, leaving 15 bases between them. This CDR3 region has 14 residues. Here the CDR3 DNA reads TGTGCCAGCATTGGTTTGGCAGGGGATGAAAAACTGTTTTTT. This sequence encodes CASIGLAGDEKLFF.

At least ten counts were recorded for this clonotype. The chain couples TRBV2 to TRBJ2-7; 8 bases line up with TRBD1. The CDR3 is 11 residues long. Germline values: CDR1 SNHLY, CDR2 FYNNEI. V trimming: 7 bases; J trimming: 5 bases; junction bases outside the gene matches: 1. In nucleotides, the CDR3 is TGTGCCAGCACAGGGGGCAACGAGCAGTACTTC. Protein: CASTGGNEQYF.

Ten or more counts support this clonotype. As DNA, the CDR3 is TGCAGTGCTGGTGGGCTACGAAGAAGCTCCTACGAGCAGTACTTC. Its translation is CSAGGLRRSSYEQYF. This chain joins TRBV20-1 and TRBJ2-7; D is uncertain. Germline CDR1 is DFQATT and CDR2 is SNEGSKA (reference sequence). The V end was cut by 5 bases, the J end by 0 bases, with 17 bases between. The CDR3 length is 15 residues.

V usage is TRBV10-2 and J usage is TRBJ2-6; possibly TRBD1 for D (6 bases). The CDR3 has 15 residues. Trimming took 4 bases from V and 6 from J, leaving 13 bases between them. The germline CDR1 and CDR2 sequences are WSHSY and SAAADI. The chain's CDR3 is CASSAPQGVANVLTF. The CDR3 nucleotides are TGCGCCAGCAGTGCCCCACAGGGAGTGGCCAACGTCCTGACTTTC.

This clonotype was counted a few times. V is TRBV7-2 and J is TRBJ2-3; D uncertain. CDR3 size: 17 residues. V lost 7 bases and J 0 bases, leaving 20 bases between the germline ends. CDR1 is SGHTA and CDR2 is FQGNSA in the germline V gene. The CDR3 spells CASTPSAPSVSTDTQYF. The CDR3, as DNA: TGTGCCAGCACCCCCTCAGCCCCCAGCGTCAGCACAGATACGCAGTATTTT.

This clonotype was seen repeatedly, ten times or more. The chain has TRBV5-4 and TRBJ1-4; no clear D. The CDR3 spans 12 residues. V shed 4 bases and J shed 4 bases, with 5 bases lying between them. CDR1 is SGHNT and CDR2 is YYREEE in the germline V gene (reference sequence). The CDR3 reads CASSTNNEKLFF. The CDR3 DNA reads TGTGCCAGCAGCACGAATAATGAAAAACTGTTTTTT.

This clonotype was picked up many times. The chain has TRBV7-9 and TRBJ1-1, with D tentatively TRBD1 (5 bases). The V gene's germline CDR1 is SEHNR and CDR2 FQNEAQ (reference sequence). V lost 5 bases to trimming and J lost 7 bases, with 14 bases between them. The CDR3 length is 13 residues. CDR3 in amino acids: CASSADSLLEAFF. The CDR3 nucleotides read TGTGCCAGCAGCGCCGACAGTCTTCTTGAAGCTTTCTTT.

This clonotype was counted at least ten times. V usage is TRBV5-1 and J usage is TRBJ1-1, with no clear D. The germline V and J ends were trimmed by 2 bases and 0 bases, with 11 bases remaining between them. The CDR3 contains 15 residues. Germline CDR1 reads SGHRS; CDR2 reads YFSETQ. This chain's CDR3 is CASSFTSQLNTEAFF. CDR3 sequence (DNA): TGCGCCAGCAGCTTTACAAGTCAGTTGAACACTGAAGCTTTCTTT.

This clonotype has ten or more counts. The rearrangement uses TRBV12-3 or TRBV12-4 and TRBJ1-5; 8 positions agree with TRBD1. Trimming cost V 5 bases and J 6 bases; bases outside gene matches: 6. The CDR3 is 14 amino acids. The CDR3, as DNA: TGTGCCAGCAGTATGTCAGGGGGCGGTCAGCCCCAGCATTTT. It codes for CASSMSGGGQPQHF.

The chain uses TRBV29-1 and TRBJ1-1; TRBD1 matches 9 bases. CDR3 length: 13 amino acids. Per germline, CDR1 SQVTM and CDR2 ANQGSEA. With 7 bases clipped from V and 4 bases from J, the junction kept 7 bases outside the gene matches. The CDR3 spells CSGTTGGGTEAFF. CDR3 bases: TGCAGCGGGACGACAGGGGGAGGCACTGAAGCTTTCTTT. The complete variable domain, with remaining parts taken from reference TRBV29-1 and TRBJ1-1, reads SAVISQKPSRDICQRGTSLTIQCQVDSQVTMMFWYRQQPGQSLTLIATANQGSEATYESGFVIDKFPISRPNLTFSTLTVSNMSPEDSSIYLCSGTTGGGTEAFFGQGTRLTVV.

The chain joins TRBV11-1 to TRBJ1-3; TRBD1 might be the D (5 bases). Trimming stripped 1 base from V and 4 bases from J, with 26 bases between. CDR1 SGHAT and CDR2 FQDESV come from the germline V gene (reference sequence). The CDR3 extends over 20 amino acids. The CDR3 sequence is CASSLDGDRDTWLVGNTIYF. DNA of the CDR3: TGTGCCAGCAGCTTAGACGGGGACCGCGACACCTGGTTGGTCGGAAACACCATATATTTT. The full variable domain, in which reference TRBV11-1 and TRBJ1-3 provide the parts outside the CDR3, is EAEVAQSPRYKITEKSQAVAFWCDPISGHATLYWYRQILGQGPELLVQFQDESVVDDSQLPKDRFSAERLKGVDSTLKIQPAELGDSAMYLCASSLDGDRDTWLVGNTIYFGEGSWLTVV.

The V gene is TRBV29-1, the J gene TRBJ1-1, with D unresolved. This CDR3 spans 11 amino acids. Germline lookup yields CDR1 SQVTM and CDR2 ANQGSEA. V lost 3 bases and J 9 bases, leaving 11 bases between the germline ends. CDR3 nucleotides: TGCAGCGTTGATGGAGATCTGAAAGCTTTCTTT. Protein: CSVDGDLKAFF. Full variable domain (rest looked up from reference TRBV29-1 and TRBJ1-1): SAVISQKPSRDICQRGTSLTIQCQVDSQVTMMFWYRQQPGQSLTLIATANQGSEATYESGFVIDKFPISRPNLTFSTLTVSNMSPEDSSIYLCSVDGDLKAFFGQGTRLTVV.

V and J are TRBV9 and TRBJ1-4; D is unresolved. This CDR3 is 13 amino acids long. Looked up from germline, CDR1 is SGDLS and CDR2 is YYNGEE. Deletions cut 4 bases from V and 7 bases from J, with 11 bases between. DNA of the CDR3: TGTGCCAGCAGCCCAGAGGGTAGTGAAAAACTGTTTTTT. It translates to CASSPEGSEKLFF.

This clonotype was observed a handful of times. The chain has TRBV23-1 and TRBJ2-7; D uncertain. TRBV23-1 is an ORF, and what it does is uncertain. V dropped 2 bases and J dropped 2 bases, with 13 bases sitting between them. The CDR3 runs to 15 residues. In DNA, the CDR3 is TGCGCCAGCAGTCAACTCCGGTCACCCCCCTACGAGCAGTACTTC. It is translated as CASSQLRSPPYEQYF.

This clonotype was detected many times. V gene TRBV11-2 combines with J gene TRBJ2-7; D gene unclear. With 3 bases removed from V and 4 bases from J, the gap between germline ends came to 13 bases. Germline CDR1 is SGHAT and CDR2 is FQNNGV. The CDR3 contains 14 residues. DNA of the CDR3: TGTGCCAGCAGCTTTGACGTTTCCTCGTACGAGCAGTACTTC. This sequence encodes CASSFDVSSYEQYF.

The table lists this clonotype with a few counts. The chain has TRBV20-1 and TRBJ2-7; no clear D gene. Trimming removed 6 bases at V and 3 bases at J, with 6 bases between. The CDR3 contains 10 residues. Germline V gene data show CDR1 as DFQATT and CDR2 as SNEGSKA (reference sequence). In nucleotides, the CDR3 is TGCAGTGCCCAACACTACGAGCAGTACTTC. Translated, it gives CSAQHYEQYF.

This clonotype was seen a few times. The chain uses TRBV10-1 and TRBJ2-1; maybe TRBD2 (5 bases). V lost 3 bases and J 3 bases, leaving 6 bases between the germline ends. The CDR3 totals 13 residues. Germline V gives CDR1 WNHNN, CDR2 SYGVQD (reference sequence). The CDR3, as DNA: TGCGCCAGCAGTGACGGGATCTACAATGAGCAGTTCTTC. Residues: CASSDGIYNEQFF.

The chain carries TRBV7-2 and TRBJ2-2, with TRBD1 matching over 7 bases. The junction had 2 bases not matched to a gene; V was cut back by 4 bases and J by 6 bases. The CDR3 runs 13 residues. Germline CDR1 reads SGHTA; CDR2 reads FQGNSA. The CDR3 loop reads CASSSQGAGELFF. The CDR3 DNA is TGTGCCAGCAGCTCTCAGGGGGCCGGGGAGCTGTTTTTT.

This clonotype has a count of ten or more. This chain connects TRBV7-8 to TRBJ2-2; D call uncertain. Germline assignment: CDR1 SGHVS and CDR2 FQNEAQ. The CDR3 loop spans 15 amino acids. V lost 4 bases and J lost 4, with 13 bases in between. CDR3: CASSSSGYITGELFF. The CDR3 region has the DNA TGTGCCAGCAGCTCTAGTGGCTATATCACCGGGGAGCTGTTTTTT.

This clonotype was seen more than once but under ten times. The J gene is TRBJ2-7, the V gene TRBV20-1, with 10 bases aligning to TRBD1. The CDR3 sequence is 14 residues long. The germline V gene encodes CDR1 DFQATT and CDR2 SNEGSKA (reference sequence). The V segment lost 5 bases and the J segment 5 bases; nucleotides outside the gene matches: 9. In DNA, the CDR3 is TGCAGTGCTGGAGGGACAGGGGATTCCGACGAGCAGTACTTC. This gives the protein CSAGGTGDSDEQYF.

This clonotype appeared a few times. V usage is TRBV6-1 and J usage is TRBJ2-5; D remains ambiguous. With 1 base removed from V and 5 bases from J, the gap between germline ends came to 14 bases. This CDR3 has 15 amino acids. Per germline, CDR1 MNHNS and CDR2 SASEGT. Here the CDR3 DNA reads TGTGCCAGCAGTGAAGGAGGCACGCCCGCGGAGACCCAGTACTTC. It encodes CASSEGGTPAETQYF.

The chain combines TRBV29-1 with TRBJ2-5, with D tentatively TRBD2 (6 bases). This CDR3 region has 12 residues. V was trimmed by 7 bases and J by 3 bases, leaving 12 bases between them. Germline V gene lookup returns CDR1 SQVTM and CDR2 ANQGSEA. The CDR3 region is CSARDFEETQYF. The CDR3, as DNA: TGCAGCGCTCGGGACTTCGAAGAGACCCAGTACTTC.

This clonotype appeared many times. The V gene is TRBV3-1, the J gene TRBJ1-4; 7 nucleotides align to TRBD1. Germline lookup yields CDR1 LGHDT and CDR2 YNNKEL (reference sequence). V lost 5 bases, J lost 7 bases, and 16 bases stayed unmatched. This CDR3 region has 17 residues. CDR3 in DNA: TGTGCCAGCAGCAAAACCCCGGGCCTCAGGGGGAGTGAAAAACTGTTTTTT. It codes for CASSKTPGLRGSEKLFF. The full variable domain, with the rest looked up from reference TRBV3-1 and TRBJ1-4, is DTAVSQTPKYLVTQMGNDKSIKCEQNLGHDTMYWYKQDSKKFLKIMFSYNNKELIINETVPNRFSPKSPDKAHLNLHINSLELGDSAVYFCASSKTPGLRGSEKLFFGSGTQLSVL.

This clonotype was detected ten times or more. The J gene is TRBJ1-5, the V gene TRBV5-5; 9 positions agree with TRBD1. From germline, CDR1 is SGHKS and CDR2 YYEKEE (reference sequence). J lost 7 bases, V lost 4 bases, and 6 bases had no gene match. This CDR3 is built from 14 residues. This chain's CDR3 is CASSRDRVGQPQHF. The CDR3 DNA follows: TGTGCCAGCAGCCGGGACAGGGTCGGGCAGCCCCAGCATTTT.

The chain carries TRBV2 and TRBJ1-5; D remains unclear. Germline CDR1 reads SNHLY; CDR2 reads FYNNEI. V was clipped by 4 bases and J by 0 bases, with 13 bases between them. This CDR3 spans 16 amino acids. The CDR3 here is CASSARSVNSNQPQHF. The DNA for the CDR3 is TGTGCCAGCAGTGCACGCAGCGTAAATAGCAATCAGCCCCAGCATTTT.